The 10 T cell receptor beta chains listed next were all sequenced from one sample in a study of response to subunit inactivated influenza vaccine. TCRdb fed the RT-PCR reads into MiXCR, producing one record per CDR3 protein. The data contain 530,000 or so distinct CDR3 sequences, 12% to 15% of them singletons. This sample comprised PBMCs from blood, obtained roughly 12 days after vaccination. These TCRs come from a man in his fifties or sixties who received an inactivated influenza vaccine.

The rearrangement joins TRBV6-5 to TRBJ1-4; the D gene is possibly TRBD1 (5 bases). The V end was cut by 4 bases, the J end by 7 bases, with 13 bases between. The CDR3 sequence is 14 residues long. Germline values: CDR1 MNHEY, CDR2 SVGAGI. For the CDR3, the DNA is TGTGCCAGCAGTTTAGGGTGGGGGACTGAAAAACTGTTTTTT. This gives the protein CASSLGWGTEKLFF.

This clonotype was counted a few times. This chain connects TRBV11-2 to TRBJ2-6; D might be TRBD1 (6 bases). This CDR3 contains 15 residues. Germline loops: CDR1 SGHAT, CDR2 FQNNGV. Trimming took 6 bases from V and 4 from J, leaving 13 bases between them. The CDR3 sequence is CASRGYRAGANVLTF. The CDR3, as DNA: TGTGCCAGCAGGGGGTACAGGGCAGGGGCCAACGTCCTGACTTTC. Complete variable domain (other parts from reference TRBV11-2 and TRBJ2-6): EAGVAQSPRYKIIEKRQSVAFWCNPISGHATLYWYQQILGQGPKLLIQFQNNGVVDDSQLPKDRFSAERLKGVDSTLKIQPAKLEDSAVYLCASRGYRAGANVLTFGAGSRLTVL.

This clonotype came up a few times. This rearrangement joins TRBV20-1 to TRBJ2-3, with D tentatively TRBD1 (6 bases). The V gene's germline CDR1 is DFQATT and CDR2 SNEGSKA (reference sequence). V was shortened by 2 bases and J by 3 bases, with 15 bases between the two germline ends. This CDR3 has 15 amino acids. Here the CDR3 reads CSARIAGVLTDTQYF. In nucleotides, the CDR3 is TGCAGTGCTAGAATAGCAGGGGTGTTGACAGATACGCAGTATTTT.

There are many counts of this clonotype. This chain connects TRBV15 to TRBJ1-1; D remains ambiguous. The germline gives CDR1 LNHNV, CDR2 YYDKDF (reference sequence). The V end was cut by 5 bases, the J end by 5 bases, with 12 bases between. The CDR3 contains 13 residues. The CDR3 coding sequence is TGTGCCACCAGCGCCTGGATCGGGACTGAAGCTTTCTTT. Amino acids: CATSAWIGTEAFF. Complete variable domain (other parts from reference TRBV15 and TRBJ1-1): DAMVIQNPRYQVTQFGKPVTLSCSQTLNHNVMYWYQQKSSQAPKLLFHYYDKDFNNEADTPDNFQSRRPNTSFCFLDIRSPGLGDTAMYLCATSAWIGTEAFFGQGTRLTVV.

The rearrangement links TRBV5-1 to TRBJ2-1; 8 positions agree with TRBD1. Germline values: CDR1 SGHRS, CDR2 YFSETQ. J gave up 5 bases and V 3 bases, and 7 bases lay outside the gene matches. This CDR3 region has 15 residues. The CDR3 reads CASSSPDRGHNEQFF. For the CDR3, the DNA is TGCGCCAGCAGCTCACCCGACAGGGGACACAATGAGCAGTTCTTC.

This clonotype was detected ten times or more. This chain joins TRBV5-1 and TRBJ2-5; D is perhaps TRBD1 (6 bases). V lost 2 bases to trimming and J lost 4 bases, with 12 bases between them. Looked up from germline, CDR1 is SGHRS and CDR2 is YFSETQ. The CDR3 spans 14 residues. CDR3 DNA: TGCGCCAGCAGCTTTGAGGTCAGGGGAGAGACCCAGTACTTC. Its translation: CASSFEVRGETQYF.

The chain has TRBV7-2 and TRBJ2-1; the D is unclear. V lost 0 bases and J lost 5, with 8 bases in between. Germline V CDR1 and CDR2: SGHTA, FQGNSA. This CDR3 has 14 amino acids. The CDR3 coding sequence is TGTGCCAGCAGCTTAGCGTGGGCAGACAATGAGCAGTTCTTC. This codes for CASSLAWADNEQFF.

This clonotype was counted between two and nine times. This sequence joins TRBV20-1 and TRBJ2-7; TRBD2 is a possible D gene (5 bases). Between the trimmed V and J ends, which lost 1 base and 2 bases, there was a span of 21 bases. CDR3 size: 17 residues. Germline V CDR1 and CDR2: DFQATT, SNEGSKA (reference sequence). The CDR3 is CSARAAEDASLPYEQYF. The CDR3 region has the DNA TGCAGTGCTAGAGCCGCGGAGGACGCATCCCTCCCCTACGAGCAGTACTTC.

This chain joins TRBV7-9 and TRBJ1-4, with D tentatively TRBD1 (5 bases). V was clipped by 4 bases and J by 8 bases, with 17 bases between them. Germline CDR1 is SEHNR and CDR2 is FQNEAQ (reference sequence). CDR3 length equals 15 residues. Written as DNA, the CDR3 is TGTGCCAGCAGCTCTCGGACCGGGCAGGGAGAAAAACTGTTTTTT. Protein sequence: CASSSRTGQGEKLFF. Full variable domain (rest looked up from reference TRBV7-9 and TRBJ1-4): DTGVSQNPRHKITKRGQNVTFRCDPISEHNRLYWYRQTLGQGPEFLTYFQNEAQLEKSRLLSDRFSAERPKGSFSTLEIQRTEQGDSAMYLCASSSRTGQGEKLFFGSGTQLSVL.

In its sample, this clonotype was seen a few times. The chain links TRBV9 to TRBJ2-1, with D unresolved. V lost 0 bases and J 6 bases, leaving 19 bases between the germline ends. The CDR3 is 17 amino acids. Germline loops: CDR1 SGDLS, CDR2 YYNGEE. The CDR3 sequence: CASSVGSGSLRTNEQFF. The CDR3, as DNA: TGTGCCAGCAGCGTAGGGTCAGGCAGCCTAAGGACCAATGAGCAGTTCTTC.